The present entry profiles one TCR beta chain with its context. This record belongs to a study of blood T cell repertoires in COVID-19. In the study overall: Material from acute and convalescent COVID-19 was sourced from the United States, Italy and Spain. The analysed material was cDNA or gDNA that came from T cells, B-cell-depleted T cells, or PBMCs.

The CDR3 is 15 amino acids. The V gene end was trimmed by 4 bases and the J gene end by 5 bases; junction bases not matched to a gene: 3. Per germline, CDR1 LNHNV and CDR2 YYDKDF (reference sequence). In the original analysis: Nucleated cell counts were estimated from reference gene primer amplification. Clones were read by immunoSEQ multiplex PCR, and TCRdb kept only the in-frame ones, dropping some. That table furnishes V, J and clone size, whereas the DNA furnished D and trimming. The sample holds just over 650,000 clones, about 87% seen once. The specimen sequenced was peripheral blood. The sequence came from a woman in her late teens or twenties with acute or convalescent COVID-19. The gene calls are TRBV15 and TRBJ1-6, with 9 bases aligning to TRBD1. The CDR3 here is CATSTDRGDNSPLHF. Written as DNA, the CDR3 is TGTGCCACCAGCACTGACAGGGGGGATAATTCACCCCTCCACTTT.